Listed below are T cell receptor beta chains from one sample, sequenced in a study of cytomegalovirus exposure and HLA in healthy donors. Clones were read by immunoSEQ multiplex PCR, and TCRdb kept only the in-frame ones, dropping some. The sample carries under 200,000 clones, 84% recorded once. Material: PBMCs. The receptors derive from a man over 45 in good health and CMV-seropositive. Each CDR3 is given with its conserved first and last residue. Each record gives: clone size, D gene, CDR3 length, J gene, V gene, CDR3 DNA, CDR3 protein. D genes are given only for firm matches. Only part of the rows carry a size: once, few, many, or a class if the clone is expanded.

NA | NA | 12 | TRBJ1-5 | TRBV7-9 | TGTGCCAGCAGCTTAGTGGCGGGTCCCCAGCATTTT | CASSLVAGPQHF
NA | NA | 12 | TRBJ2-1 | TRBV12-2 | TGTGCAAGTCGCGGGGGGGCTAATGAGCAGTTCTTC | CASRGGANEQFF
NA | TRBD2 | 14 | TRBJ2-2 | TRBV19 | TGTGCCAGTAGGACTAGCGGGAGTACCGGGGAGCTGTTTTTT | CASRTSGSTGELFF
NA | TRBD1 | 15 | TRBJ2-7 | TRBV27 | TGTGCCAGCAGTTTATCGACAGGGGTGTCCTACGAGCAGTACTTC | CASSLSTGVSYEQYF
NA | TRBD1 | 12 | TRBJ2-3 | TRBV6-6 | TGTGCCAGCAGTTCACAGGGGGATACGCAGTATTTT | CASSSQGDTQYF
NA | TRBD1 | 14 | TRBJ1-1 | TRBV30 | TGTGCCTTCAATTGGGACAGGGGGCGCACTGAAGCTTTCTTT | CAFNWDRGRTEAFF
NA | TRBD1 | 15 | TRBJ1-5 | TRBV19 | TGTGCCAGTAGTTACCTAGACAGGGAGCTTCAGCCCCAGCATTTT | CASSYLDRELQPQHF
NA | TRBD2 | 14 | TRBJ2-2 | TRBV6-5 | TGTGCCAGCAGTTACGAGGGGAGGGACGGGGAGCTGTTTTTT | CASSYEGRDGELFF
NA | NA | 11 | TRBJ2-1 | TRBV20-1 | TGCAGTGCGGGCCTTGCAAATGAGCAGTTCTTC | CSAGLANEQFF
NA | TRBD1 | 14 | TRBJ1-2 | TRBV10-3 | TGTGCCATCACAGCCACGGACAGGGATGGTGGCTACACCTTC | CAITATDRDGGYTF
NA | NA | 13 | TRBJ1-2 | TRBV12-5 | TGTGCTAGTGGTTTGTATACTGTCTATGGCTACACCTTC | CASGLYTVYGYTF
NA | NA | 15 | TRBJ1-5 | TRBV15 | TGTGCCACCAGCACAGGTAAAGGGGGCAATCAGCCCCAGCATTTT | CATSTGKGGNQPQHF
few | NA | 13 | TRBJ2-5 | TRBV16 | TGTGCCAGCAGCCCCGCCCTCCAGGAGACCCAGTACTTC | CASSPALQETQYF
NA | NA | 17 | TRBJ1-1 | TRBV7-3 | TGTGCCAGCAGCTTAAAACGACTAGGAGGGGTGAACACTGAAGCTTTCTTT | CASSLKRLGGVNTEAFF
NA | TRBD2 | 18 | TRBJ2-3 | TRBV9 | TGTGCCAGCAGCGTAGTAACTAGCGGGGGGCACACGACAGATACGCAGTATTTT | CASSVVTSGGHTTDTQYF
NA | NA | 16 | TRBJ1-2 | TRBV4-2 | TGTGCCAGCAGCCAAGATTGGGGCAGCCCTAACTATGGCTACACCTTC | CASSQDWGSPNYGYTF
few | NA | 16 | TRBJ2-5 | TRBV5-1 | TGCGCCAGCAGCTTGCAGGGATCCGTCCCTCAAGAGACCCAGTACTTC | CASSLQGSVPQETQYF
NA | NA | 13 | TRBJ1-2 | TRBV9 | TGTGCCAGCAGGAGGGGGGGGGTTCATGGCTACACCTTC | CASRRGGVHGYTF
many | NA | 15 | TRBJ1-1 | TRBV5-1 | TGCGCCAGCAGCTTGGGGACAGTGCAGAACACTGAAGCTTTCTTT | CASSLGTVQNTEAFF
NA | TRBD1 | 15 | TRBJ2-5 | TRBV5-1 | TGCGCCAGCAGCTATGGGGACAGGGATGGCGAGACCCAGTACTTC | CASSYGDRDGETQYF
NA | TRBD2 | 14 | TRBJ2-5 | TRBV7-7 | TGTGCTAGCAGCGTGGGACTAGCGGAAGAGGCCCAGTACTTC | CASSVGLAEEAQYF
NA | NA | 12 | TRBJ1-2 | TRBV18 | TGTGCCAGCTCACCCGACAACTCTGGCTACACCTTC | CASSPDNSGYTF
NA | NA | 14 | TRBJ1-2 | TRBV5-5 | TGTGCCAGCAGCTCGGTCTCGGGGAACTATGGCTACACCTTC | CASSSVSGNYGYTF
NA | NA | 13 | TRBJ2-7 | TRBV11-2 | TGTGCCAGCAGCCCAAGACTAACCTACGAGCAGTACTTC | CASSPRLTYEQYF
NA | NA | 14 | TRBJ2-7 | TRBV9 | TGTGCCAGCAGCGTAGGGGCAGGATCCTACGAGCAGTACTTC | CASSVGAGSYEQYF
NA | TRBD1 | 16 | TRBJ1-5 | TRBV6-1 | TGTGCCAGCAGTGCTGACAGGGCCCCGGCCAATCAGCCCCAGCATTTT | CASSADRAPANQPQHF
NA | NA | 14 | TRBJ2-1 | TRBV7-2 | TGTGCCAGCAGCTTAGACTACAGGGACAATGAGCAGTTCTTC | CASSLDYRDNEQFF
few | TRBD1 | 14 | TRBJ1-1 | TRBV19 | TGTGCCAGTAGTATATTGGGGACAGGGACTGAAGCTTTCTTT | CASSILGTGTEAFF
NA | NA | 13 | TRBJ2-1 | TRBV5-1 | TGCGCCAGCAGCTTGGCGGGAAACAATGAGCAGTTCTTC | CASSLAGNNEQFF